Given below is one T cell receptor beta chain in context. Its target is not known. The data were obtained in a study of cytomegalovirus exposure and HLA in healthy donors. Across the study: Inside one of the first data releases sat around 86 million unique TCRs taken from HLA-typed donors.

Study-level points and caveats: The analysis excluded some indistinguishable V segments, including TRBV6-2 and TRBV6-3. Among CMV-associated TCR beta chains, most appeared HLA-restricted in a later analysis. Analysis performed later found 16,951 TCR beta sequences associated with HLA alleles at 0.05 false discovery rate.

The CDR3 has 13 residues. The germline CDR1 and CDR2 sequences are SGHRS and YFSETQ. V was clipped by 4 bases and J by 6 bases, with 13 bases between them. PCR amplification relied on 60 Vbeta primers (plus 13 Jbeta primers). The protocol was immunoSEQ multiplex PCR, while the TCRdb copy is restricted to in-frame clones and leaves out a portion. This sample has 100,000 to 150,000 clones, with 80% found just once. This receptor was obtained from a man aged 25-40 years in good health and CMV-seropositive. This rearrangement joins TRBV5-1 to TRBJ1-1, with D unclear. Sequencing was performed on PBMCs. The CDR3, as DNA: TGCGCCAGCAGCCCAGAGCCAGCGTCTGAAGCTTTCTTT. Protein product: CASSPEPASEAFF.